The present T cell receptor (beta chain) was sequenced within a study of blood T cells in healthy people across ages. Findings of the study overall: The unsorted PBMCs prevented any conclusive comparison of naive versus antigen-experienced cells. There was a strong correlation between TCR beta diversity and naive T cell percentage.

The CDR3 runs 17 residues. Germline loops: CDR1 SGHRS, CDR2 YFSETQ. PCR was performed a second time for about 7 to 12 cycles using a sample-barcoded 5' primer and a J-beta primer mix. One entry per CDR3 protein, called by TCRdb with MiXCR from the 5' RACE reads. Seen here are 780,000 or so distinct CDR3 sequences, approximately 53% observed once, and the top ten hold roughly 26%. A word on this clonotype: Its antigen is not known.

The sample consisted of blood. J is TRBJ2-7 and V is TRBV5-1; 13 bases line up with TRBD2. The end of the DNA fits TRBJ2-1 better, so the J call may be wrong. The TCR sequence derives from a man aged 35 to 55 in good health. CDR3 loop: CASSQGLAGTRSDEQFF. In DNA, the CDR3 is TGCGCCAGCAGTCAGGGACTAGCGGGGACGAGATCCGATGAGCAGTTCTTC.